This T cell receptor beta chain was identified in a study of Graves' ophthalmopathy and Graves' hyperthyroidism. Study-level points and caveats: Using a 13-signature model, the authors split ophthalmopathy from stable hyperthyroidism, with roughly 90% sensitivity and around 76% specificity.

CAS ≥3, NOSPECS ≥4, moderate-to-severe activity and duration under 3 months marked donors with ophthalmopathy. V was cut by 6 bases and J by 3 bases, with 9 bases left in between. The CDR3 runs 12 residues. As to this clonotype: Its target is unknown.

The sequenced template was RNA, covering the TCR beta CDR3 region. The first-round RT-PCR employed HTBI primers together with the Qiagen OneStep RT-PCR kit. A multiplex PCR was then performed as the second round. TCRdb independently ran MiXCR on the multiplex PCR reads; one entry per CDR3 protein. The sample holds roughly 500,000 distinct CDR3 sequences, 14% seen once. The clonotype comes from a woman in her 30s with Graves' ophthalmopathy. The V gene is TRBV12-3 or TRBV12-4, the J gene TRBJ2-7, with D perhaps assigned TRBD1 or TRBD2 (5 bases each). Sequenced material: blood. The CDR3 nucleotides read TGTGCCAGCAGCTGTGGGGGCTACGAGCAGTACTTC. It is translated as CASSCGGYEQYF.